These 25 T cell receptor beta chains share one sample of origin, sequenced in a study of CD8 T cells in Susac syndrome. Reverse transcription used about 0.45 to 1 ug RNA and random hexamers. Each CDR3 protein is one row after TCRdb ran MiXCR on the immunoSEQ multiplex PCR reads. The table shows around 80,000 distinct CDR3 sequences, with roughly 92% occurring only once. The sample taken for sequencing was CD8+ T cells from PBMCs. Every receptor here comes from a human donor with Susac syndrome.

The chain combines TRBV7-3 with TRBJ2-7; D perhaps matches TRBD2 (6 bases). Germline-derived CDR1 and CDR2 are SGHTA and FQGTGA. V lost 5 bases to trimming and J lost 2 bases, with 19 bases between them. The CDR3 spans 16 residues. The CDR3 spells CASSPASGRGTYEQYF. DNA for the CDR3: TGTGCCAGCAGCCCCGCGTCGGGACGGGGGACCTACGAGCAGTACTTC.

The CDR3 reads CAWAGQPYNEQFF. In DNA, the CDR3 is TGTGCCTGGGCGGGCCAGCCCTACAATGAGCAGTTCTTC. This chain joins TRBV30 and TRBJ2-1, with D possibly TRBD2 on 5 matching bases. Trimming left V 5 bases short and J 2 bases short, with 10 bases between. Germline V gene data show CDR1 as GTSNPN and CDR2 as SVGIG (reference sequence). The CDR3 is 13 amino acids. The full variable domain, in which reference TRBV30 and TRBJ2-1 provide the parts outside the CDR3, is SQTIHQWPATLVQPVGSPLSLECTVEGTSNPNLYWYRQAAGRGLQLLFYSVGIGQISSEVPQNLSASRPQDRQFILSSKKLLLSDSGFYLCAWAGQPYNEQFFGPGTRLTVL.

This chain connects TRBV2 to TRBJ2-7; TRBD2 matches 8 bases. V lost 4 bases and J lost 4; bases outside the gene matches: 9. Germline assignment: CDR1 SNHLY and CDR2 FYNNEI. CDR3 length equals 15 residues. The CDR3 DNA is TGTGCCAGCAGTGGTTGGCGGGAGGCGATTTACGAGCAGTACTTC. It specifies CASSGWREAIYEQYF.

V gene TRBV11-2 combines with J gene TRBJ1-4; D is perhaps TRBD1 (6 bases). Trimming removed 5 bases from V and 3 bases from J, with 19 bases in between. The CDR3 consists of 17 residues. Germline lookup yields CDR1 SGHAT and CDR2 FQNNGV. The CDR3 is CASSPGPGAPANEKLFF. The CDR3, as DNA: TGTGCCAGCAGCCCCGGGCCAGGGGCGCCCGCTAATGAAAAACTGTTTTTT.

In DNA form, the CDR3 reads TGCAGTGCTAGAGATGGCCTTAAGCATGGCAATCAGCCCCAGCATTTT. Its translation: CSARDGLKHGNQPQHF. The V and J genes are TRBV20-1 and TRBJ1-5; unclear D gene. The germline V gene has CDR1 DFQATT and CDR2 SNEGSKA (reference sequence). The ends were cut back, 0 bases at V and 2 bases at J, with 14 bases in the middle. The CDR3 extends over 16 amino acids.

The chain recombines TRBV28 with TRBJ1-1; TRBD1 might be the D (5 bases). The germline V and J ends were trimmed by 0 bases and 3 bases, with 8 bases remaining between them. CDR1 is MDHEN and CDR2 is SYDVKM in the germline V gene. The CDR3 loop spans 14 amino acids. The CDR3 here is CASSLWEGDTEAFF. CDR3 bases: TGTGCCAGCAGTTTATGGGAAGGGGACACTGAAGCTTTCTTT. Drawing the rest from reference TRBV28 and TRBJ1-1, the complete variable domain is DVKVTQSSRYLVKRTGEKVFLECVQDMDHENMFWYRQDPGLGLRLIYFSYDVKMKEKGDIPEGYSVSREKKERFSLILESASTNQTSMYLCASSLWEGDTEAFFGQGTRLTVV.

The V call is TRBV12-3 or TRBV12-4, the J call TRBJ2-7; D possibly matches TRBD1 or TRBD2 (5 bases each). The CDR3 totals 14 residues. V gave up 6 bases and J gave up 4 bases, with 16 bases separating them. This CDR3 is CASSQRGPKYEQYF. CDR3 coding DNA: TGTGCCAGCAGCCAGAGGGGCCCGAAATACGAGCAGTACTTC.

The chain is built from TRBV7-2 and TRBJ1-6, with D uncertain. Trimming removed 3 bases at V and 4 bases at J, with 10 bases between. Germline CDR1 is SGHTA and CDR2 is FQGNSA. The CDR3 is 15 amino acids. CDR3 DNA: TGTGCCAGCAGCTTGTATTCGTCATATAATTCACCCCTCCACTTT. It codes for CASSLYSSYNSPLHF.

The J gene is TRBJ1-5, the V gene TRBV20-1; D unresolved. V lost 4 bases and J 7 bases, leaving 14 bases between the germline ends. The CDR3 spans 13 residues. The germline V gene encodes CDR1 DFQATT and CDR2 SNEGSKA (reference sequence). The CDR3 region has the DNA TGCAGTGCTATATCAAATTCAGGACAGCCCCAGCATTTT. Encoded protein: CSAISNSGQPQHF.

The chain couples TRBV20-1 to TRBJ1-1; D not resolved. Deletions cut 1 base from V and 1 base from J, with 7 bases between. Per the germline V gene, CDR1 is DFQATT and CDR2 is SNEGSKA (reference sequence). The CDR3 sequence is 13 residues long. For the CDR3, the DNA is TGCAGTGCTAGAGGGGGAGGGAACACTGAAGCTTTCTTT. As protein: CSARGGGNTEAFF.

This clonotype was counted between two and nine times. The genes are TRBV5-1 and TRBJ2-1; 10 bases match TRBD1. Germline CDR1 reads SGHRS; CDR2 reads YFSETQ. The J segment lost 7 bases and the V segment lost 2 bases, leaving 3 bases of the junction unmatched. The CDR3 totals 14 residues. CDR3 nucleotide sequence: TGCGCCAGCAGCTTTAGGACAGGGGGGAATGAGCAGTTCTTC. Translation: CASSFRTGGNEQFF.

The V and J genes are TRBV3-1 and TRBJ1-5; 11 bases match TRBD1. Germline CDR1 LGHDT, CDR2 YNNKEL (reference sequence). CDR3 size: 15 residues. The V segment lost 3 bases and the J segment 6 bases; nucleotides outside the gene matches: 4. The CDR3 DNA reads TGTGCCAGCAGCCAGGGACAGGGGGTTCCTCAGCCCCAGCATTTT. It encodes CASSQGQGVPQPQHF.

The chain links TRBV30 to TRBJ1-5, with 9 bases aligning to TRBD1. The CDR3 totals 13 residues. Germline V lookup: CDR1 GTSNPN, CDR2 SVGIG (reference sequence). V gave up 0 bases and J gave up 7 bases; unmatched junction bases: 1. In nucleotides, the CDR3 is TGTGCCTGGAGTGTACAGGGGGCCCAGCCCCAGCATTTT. This sequence encodes CAWSVQGAQPQHF.

This clonotype appeared a single time. This sequence joins TRBV6-1 and TRBJ1-2; D might be TRBD1 (5 bases). Germline CDR1 is MNHNS and CDR2 is SASEGT. This CDR3 is built from 16 residues. V was pared by 6 bases and J by 0 bases, with 17 bases between. CDR3 DNA sequence: TGTGCCAGCAGCCGACAGAAGCAGCGCACTAACTATGGCTACACCTTC. This translates into CASSRQKQRTNYGYTF.

The gene calls are TRBV29-1 and TRBJ1-3, with D uncertain. V dropped 0 bases and J dropped 5 bases, with 14 bases sitting between them. This CDR3 spans 15 amino acids. In germline, CDR1 is SQVTM, CDR2 ANQGSEA. This CDR3 reads CSVEEVFTGRNTIYF. Written as DNA, the CDR3 is TGCAGCGTTGAAGAGGTCTTTACCGGGCGAAACACCATATATTTT. The full variable domain, completed using reference TRBV29-1 and TRBJ1-3, is SAVISQKPSRDICQRGTSLTIQCQVDSQVTMMFWYRQQPGQSLTLIATANQGSEATYESGFVIDKFPISRPNLTFSTLTVSNMSPEDSSIYLCSVEEVFTGRNTIYFGEGSWLTVV.

The V gene is TRBV6-1, the J gene TRBJ2-7; weak D call: TRBD2 (6 bases). Germline values: CDR1 MNHNS, CDR2 SASEGT. Trimming removed 6 bases from V and 5 bases from J, with 23 bases in between. The length of the CDR3 is 16 residues. The CDR3 region has the DNA TGTGCCAGCAGCCTAACCCCCGACGGCGGGGTGAACGAGCAGTACTTC. Protein: CASSLTPDGGVNEQYF.

CDR3 sequence reads: CASTGSSYTGELFF. CDR3 coding DNA: TGTGCCAGCACCGGCAGCTCCTACACCGGGGAGCTGTTTTTT. The J gene is TRBJ2-2, the V gene TRBV6-2 or TRBV6-3; D gene unclear. Germline V gene sequence: CDR1 MNHEY, CDR2 SVGEGT. Trimming left V 7 bases short and J 3 bases short, with 12 bases between. This CDR3 spans 14 amino acids.

The chain is built from TRBV11-2 and TRBJ2-1; no clear D gene. The CDR3 is made up of 15 amino acids. Trimming stripped 4 bases from V and 4 bases from J, with 14 bases between. From germline, CDR1 is SGHAT and CDR2 FQNNGV. The CDR3 DNA reads TGTGCCAGCAGCTCAGAGCGAGCTCGATACAATGAGCAGTTCTTC. Amino acids: CASSSERARYNEQFF.

The chain joins TRBV12-5 to TRBJ2-3, with D unresolved. V lost 2 bases, J lost 4 bases, and 7 bases lay in between. Germline V gene data show CDR1 as LGHNT and CDR2 as FRNRAP. There are 13 residues in the CDR3. The CDR3 DNA sequence: TGTGCTAGTGGTTTGAAGCTAGCAGATACGCAGTATTTT. Residues: CASGLKLADTQYF. The full variable domain, rest sourced from reference TRBV12-5 and TRBJ2-3, is DARVTQTPRHKVTEMGQEVTMRCQPILGHNTVFWYRQTMMQGLELLAYFRNRAPLDDSGMPKDRFSAEMPDATLATLKIQPSEPRDSAVYFCASGLKLADTQYFGPGTRLTVL.

This sequence joins TRBV6-5 and TRBJ2-5; D perhaps matches TRBD1 (5 bases). There are 15 residues in the CDR3. The germline V gene encodes CDR1 MNHEY and CDR2 SVGAGI. V shed 0 bases and J shed 5 bases, with 13 bases lying between them. CDR3 in DNA: TGTGCCAGCAGTTACTCCCCGAACGCAGGGGAGACCCAGTACTTC. As protein: CASSYSPNAGETQYF.

The rearrangement links TRBV11-2 to TRBJ2-5, with D perhaps assigned TRBD1 or TRBD2 (6 bases each). Trimming cost V 1 base and J 5 bases, with 11 bases left between them. The germline V gene encodes CDR1 SGHAT and CDR2 FQNNGV. The CDR3 runs to 14 residues. CDR3 in amino acids: CASSLVSGGETQYF. The DNA for the CDR3 is TGTGCCAGCAGCTTAGTTTCCGGGGGCGAGACCCAGTACTTC.

This rearrangement joins TRBV4-3 to TRBJ2-7; the D gene is possibly TRBD2 (5 bases). Germline CDR1 and CDR2: LGHNA and YSLEER. V was pared by 0 bases and J by 3 bases, with 9 bases between. This CDR3 spans 14 amino acids. The CDR3 DNA follows: TGCGCCAGCAGCCAAGATCATGAGGGCTACGAGCAGTACTTC. The encoded protein is CASSQDHEGYEQYF.

V is TRBV5-4 and J is TRBJ1-1; D is uncertain. The CDR3 length is 14 residues. Trimming pared 4 bases from V and 1 base from J, leaving 11 bases between. Germline V CDR1 and CDR2: SGHNT, YYREEE (reference sequence). In DNA form, the CDR3 reads TGTGCCAGCAGCGAGGTACAAGCGAACACTGAAGCTTTCTTT. Translating it yields CASSEVQANTEAFF.

This chain uses TRBV20-1 with TRBJ2-7; 8 positions match TRBD1. CDR1 is DFQATT and CDR2 is SNEGSKA in the germline V gene (reference sequence). With 4 bases clipped from V and 3 bases from J, the junction kept 2 bases outside the gene matches. This CDR3 contains 12 residues. The CDR3 sequence: CSANTGGYEQYF. The CDR3 region has the DNA TGCAGTGCTAATACAGGGGGCTACGAGCAGTACTTC.

The gene calls are TRBV5-1 and TRBJ2-7; maybe TRBD2 (6 bases). The germline CDR1 and CDR2 sequences are SGHRS and YFSETQ. The ends were cut back, 4 bases at V and 0 bases at J, with 14 bases in the middle. This CDR3 has 15 amino acids. CDR3 sequence (DNA): TGCGCCAGCAGCGTGGAGGGGCCACCCTCCTACGAGCAGTACTTC. Its protein is CASSVEGPPSYEQYF.